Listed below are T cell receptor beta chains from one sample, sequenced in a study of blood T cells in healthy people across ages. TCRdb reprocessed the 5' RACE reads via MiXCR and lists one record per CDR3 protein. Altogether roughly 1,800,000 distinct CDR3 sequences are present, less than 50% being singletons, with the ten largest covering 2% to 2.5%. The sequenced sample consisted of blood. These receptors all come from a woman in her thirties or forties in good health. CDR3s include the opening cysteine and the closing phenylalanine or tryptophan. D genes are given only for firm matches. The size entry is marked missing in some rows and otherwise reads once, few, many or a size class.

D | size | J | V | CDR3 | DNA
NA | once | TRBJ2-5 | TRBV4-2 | CASSRSPSEETQYF | TGTGCCAGCAGCCGAAGCCCCTCTGAAGAGACCCAGTACTTC
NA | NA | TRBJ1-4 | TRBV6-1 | CASSEVTGGEDEKLFF | TGTGCCAGCAGTGAGGTGACCGGGGGAGAGGATGAAAAACTGTTTTTT
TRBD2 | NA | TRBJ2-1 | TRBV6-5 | CASSYLRGGGKQFF | TGTGCCAGCAGTTACCTTCGTGGGGGAGGGAAGCAGTTCTTC
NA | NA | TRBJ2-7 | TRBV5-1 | CASSLDTGQTYEQYF | TGCGCCAGCAGCTTGGATACAGGGCAGACCTACGAGCAGTACTTC
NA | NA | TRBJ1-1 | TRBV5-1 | CASSSGVMNTEAFF | TGCGCCAGCAGCTCCGGCGTTATGAACACTGAAGCTTTCTTT
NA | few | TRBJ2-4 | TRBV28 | CASSGREGFLAKNIQYF | TGTGCCAGCAGTGGTCGAGAAGGGTTTCTAGCCAAAAACATTCAGTACTTC
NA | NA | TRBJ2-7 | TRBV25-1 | CASSVGRSGGEQYF | TGTGCCAGCAGTGTCGGCAGGTCGGGTGGTGAGCAGTACTTC
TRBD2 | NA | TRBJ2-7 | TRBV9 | CASSVSGTSVHEQYF | TGTGCCAGCAGCGTATCAGGGACTAGCGTCCACGAGCAGTACTTC
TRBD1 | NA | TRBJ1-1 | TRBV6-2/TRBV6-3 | CASRPILARDRTEAFF | TGTGCCAGCAGGCCAATTCTAGCCCGGGACAGGACTGAAGCTTTCTTT
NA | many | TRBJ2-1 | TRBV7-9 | CASSLGSGLQFF | TGTGCCAGCAGCTTAGGATCCGGTCTTCAGTTCTTC
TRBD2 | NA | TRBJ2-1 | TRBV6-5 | CASSYGRTSGGYNEQFF | TGTGCCAGCAGTTACGGGAGGACTAGCGGGGGATACAATGAGCAGTTCTTC
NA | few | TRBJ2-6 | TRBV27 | CASSLTPRGAGANVLTF | TGTGCCAGCAGCTTAACCCCACGGGGAGCTGGGGCCAACGTCCTGACTTTC
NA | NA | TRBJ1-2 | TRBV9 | CASSAPQGLNYGYTF | TGTGCCAGCAGCGCCCCGCAGGGGCTTAACTATGGCTACACCTTC
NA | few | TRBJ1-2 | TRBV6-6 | CASMTGTTYGYTF | TGTGCCAGCATGACCGGGACAACCTATGGCTACACCTTC
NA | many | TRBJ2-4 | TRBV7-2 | CASSLPTENIQYF | TGTGCCAGCAGTTTACCAACGGAGAACATTCAGTACTTC
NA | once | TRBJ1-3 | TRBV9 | CASSVAPSGNTIYF | TGTGCCAGCAGCGTTGCCCCCTCTGGAAACACCATATATTTT
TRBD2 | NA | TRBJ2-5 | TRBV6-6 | CASSYESGGAKETQYF | TGTGCCAGCAGTTACGAGAGCGGGGGGGCCAAGGAGACCCAGTACTTC
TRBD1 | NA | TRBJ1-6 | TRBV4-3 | CASNRQGEGNSPLHF | TGCGCCAGCAACCGACAGGGCGAAGGTAATTCACCCCTCCACTTT
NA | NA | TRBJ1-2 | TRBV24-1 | CATGRGGAYGYTF | TGTGCCACCGGCCGCGGAGGGGCCTATGGCTACACCTTC
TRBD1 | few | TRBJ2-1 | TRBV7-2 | CASSLRTGGYNEQFF | TGTGCCAGCAGCTTGAGGACAGGGGGCTACAATGAGCAGTTCTTC
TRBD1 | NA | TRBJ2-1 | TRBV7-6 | CASSLETGGLGREQFF | TGTGCCAGCAGCTTAGAGACAGGGGGCCTAGGAAGGGAGCAGTTCTTC
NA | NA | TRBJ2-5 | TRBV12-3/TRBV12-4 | CASSLGVQGRKRKTQYF | TGTGCCAGCAGTTTAGGGGTCCAGGGCCGAAAGAGAAAGACCCAGTACTTC
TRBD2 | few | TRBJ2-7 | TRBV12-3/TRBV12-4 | CASRFSGTSYEQYF | TGTGCCAGCAGATTTTCCGGGACTAGCTACGAGCAGTACTTC
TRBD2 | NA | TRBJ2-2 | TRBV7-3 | CASSTGLGTGELFF | TGTGCCAGCAGCACCGGACTAGGCACCGGGGAGCTGTTTTTT
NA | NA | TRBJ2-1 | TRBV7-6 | CASSAGGNSYNEQFF | TGTGCCAGCAGCGCCGGGGGCAACTCCTACAATGAGCAGTTCTTC
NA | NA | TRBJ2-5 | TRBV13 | CASSPGAGRIETQYF | TGTGCCAGCAGCCCCGGGGCAGGGCGTATAGAGACCCAGTACTTC
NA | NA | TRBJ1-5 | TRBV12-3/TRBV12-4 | CASSFQDGSSNQPQHF | TGTGCCAGCAGTTTTCAGGATGGGAGTAGCAATCAGCCCCAGCATTTT
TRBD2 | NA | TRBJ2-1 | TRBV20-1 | CSARGAGGHPNEQFF | TGCAGTGCTAGAGGAGCGGGGGGGCACCCCAATGAGCAGTTCTTC
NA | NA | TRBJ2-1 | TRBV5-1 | CASSSSPGTYNEQFF | TGCGCCAGCAGCTCATCCCCCGGGACGTACAATGAGCAGTTCTTC
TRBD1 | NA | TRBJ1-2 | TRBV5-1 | CASSRPGTGGDAYTF | TGCGCCAGCAGCAGGCCCGGGACAGGGGGCGATGCCTACACCTTC
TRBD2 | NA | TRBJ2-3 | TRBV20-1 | CSALNELAGSTDTQYF | TGCAGTGCTCTAAACGAACTAGCGGGTAGCACAGATACGCAGTATTTT
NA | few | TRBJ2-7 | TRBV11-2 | CASSFLSLHPSYEQYF | TGTGCCAGCAGCTTCCTCAGCCTTCATCCCTCCTACGAGCAGTACTTC
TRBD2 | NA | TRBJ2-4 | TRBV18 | CASSPPRGSINIQYF | TGTGCCAGCTCACCACCGCGGGGGAGCATAAACATTCAGTACTTC
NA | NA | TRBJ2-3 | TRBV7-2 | CASSYRLTSDTQYF | TGTGCCAGCAGCTACCGACTGACATCAGATACGCAGTATTTT
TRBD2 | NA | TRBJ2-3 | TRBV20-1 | CSALQLIRGGPDTQYF | TGCAGTGCTCTGCAATTAATTCGGGGGGGACCTGATACGCAGTATTTT
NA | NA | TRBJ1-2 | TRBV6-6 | CASSSLKGLYGYTF | TGTGCCAGCAGTTCCCTGAAGGGCCTCTATGGCTACACCTTC
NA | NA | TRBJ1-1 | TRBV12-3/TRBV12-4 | CASSFGEGEAFF | TGTGCCAGCAGTTTCGGGGAAGGCGAAGCTTTCTTT
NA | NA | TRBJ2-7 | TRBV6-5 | CASSYPRSRAEQYF | TGTGCCAGCAGTTACCCGCGTAGCAGGGCCGAGCAGTACTTC
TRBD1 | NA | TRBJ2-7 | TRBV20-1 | CSAPFLTGISFEQYF | TGCAGTGCCCCCTTCTTGACAGGGATTTCCTTCGAGCAGTACTTC